This T cell receptor beta chain was sequenced for a study of T cells after yellow fever vaccination. General observations from the study: A large majority of primary-vaccination clones showed up again after the booster (approximately 96% CD4, about 90% CD8). Among all clonotypes, a small share was observed in both CD4 and CD8 compartments.

V was cut by 5 bases and J by 3 bases, with 11 bases left in between. The CDR3 spans 13 residues. This clonotype was counted many times. The antigen is undetermined. One entry per CDR3 protein, called by TCRdb with MiXCR from the 5' RACE reads. Seen here are roughly 60,000 distinct CDR3 sequences, approximately 6.5% observed once, and the top ten hold 40% to 45%. The receptor's source is a man aged 18 to 30 who received the YFV17D yellow fever vaccine. The chain joins TRBV12-3 or TRBV12-4 to TRBJ2-7, with D uncertain. The source material was CD8+ T cells sorted from PBMCs, sampled on the day of the first yellow fever vaccination. The CDR3 DNA sequence: TGTGCCAGCAGTCAGACATCTCGCTACGAGCAGTACGTC. Encoded protein: CASSQTSRYEQYV.